Below, 9 T cell receptor beta chains from the same sample are listed, as sequenced in a study of blood T cell repertoires in COVID-19. Repertoires were generated with immunoSEQ multiplex PCR, while TCRdb's copy carries only in-frame clones and drops some. The repertoire holds around 250,000 clones, with more than 75% as singletons. Material for sequencing was peripheral blood. These receptors all stem from a woman aged 80 or older with COVID-19, enrolled during active disease.

This chain connects TRBV18 to TRBJ1-5, with unresolved D. There are 13 residues in the CDR3. Per the germline V gene, CDR1 is KGHSH and CDR2 is LQKENI. V lost 4 bases and J lost 5, with 9 bases in between. The CDR3 coding sequence is TGTGCCAGCTCACTCCTTCGGGATCAGCCCCAGCATTTT. Translating gives CASSLLRDQPQHF.

This chain connects TRBV19 to TRBJ2-4; 8 bases match TRBD2. This CDR3 is built from 15 residues. The ends lost 6 bases at V and 0 bases at J; junction bases unmatched: 4. CDR1 is LNHDA and CDR2 is SQIVND in the germline V gene (reference sequence). This CDR3 is CASRREGVAKNIQYF. The CDR3 coding sequence is TGTGCCAGTAGACGGGAGGGGGTAGCCAAAAACATTCAGTACTTC.

The chain employs TRBV5-1 and TRBJ2-1; 12 nucleotides align to TRBD1. Germline-derived CDR1 and CDR2 are SGHRS and YFSETQ. CDR3 size: 16 residues. The J segment lost 10 bases and the V segment lost 0 bases, leaving 8 bases of the junction unmatched. In DNA form, the CDR3 reads TGCGCCAGCAGCTTGGATACGGGACAGGGGGCGCGGGAGCAGTTCTTC. Residues: CASSLDTGQGAREQFF.

The chain is built from TRBV19 and TRBJ2-1, with D possibly being TRBD2 (5 bases). In germline, CDR1 is LNHDA, CDR2 SQIVND (reference sequence). Trimming removed 10 bases from V and 10 bases from J, with 23 bases in between. The CDR3 is 14 residues long. DNA for the CDR3: TGTGCCACCTCCCCGCCTGGGCGGGCTGAGGAGCAGTTCTTC. It specifies CATSPPGRAEEQFF. Full variable domain (remainder filled in from reference TRBV19 and TRBJ2-1): DGGITQSPKYLFRKEGQNVTLSCEQNLNHDAMYWYRQDPGQGLRLIYYSQIVNDFQKGDIAEGYSVSREKKESFPLTVTSAQKNPTAFYLCATSPPGRAEEQFFGPGTRLTVL.

The chain links TRBV4-1 to TRBJ2-3; 8 bases map to TRBD1. The CDR3 is made up of 17 amino acids. J gave up 3 bases and V 0 bases, and 8 bases lay outside the gene matches. The germline CDR1 and CDR2 sequences are MGHRA and YSYEKL. The CDR3 protein is CASSQDSGGPRTDTQYF. The CDR3, as DNA: TGCGCCAGCAGCCAAGATTCAGGGGGCCCGAGGACAGATACGCAGTATTTT.

The V and J genes are TRBV7-8 and TRBJ2-7, with 11 bases identical to TRBD2. CDR1 is SGHVS, CDR2 FQNEAQ, per germline. Germline trimming cut 5 bases from V and 2 bases from J; bases unmatched to any gene: 8. The CDR3 loop spans 16 amino acids. In nucleotides, the CDR3 is TGTGCCAGCAGCGTCCCGGGACTAGCGGTCCCCTACGAGCAGTACTTC. Translation: CASSVPGLAVPYEQYF.

This sequence joins TRBV19 and TRBJ2-1, with D perhaps matching TRBD2 (6 bases). The germline CDR1 and CDR2 sequences are LNHDA and SQIVND (reference sequence). The CDR3 length is 15 residues. V lost 10 bases and J 4 bases, leaving 20 bases between the germline ends. This chain's CDR3 is CATRARGFPYNEQFF. The CDR3 DNA reads as TGTGCCACCAGAGCCCGGGGGTTCCCTTACAATGAGCAGTTCTTC. Complete variable domain (other parts from reference TRBV19 and TRBJ2-1): DGGITQSPKYLFRKEGQNVTLSCEQNLNHDAMYWYRQDPGQGLRLIYYSQIVNDFQKGDIAEGYSVSREKKESFPLTVTSAQKNPTAFYLCATRARGFPYNEQFFGPGTRLTVL.

The chain has TRBV11-2 and TRBJ1-6; D unresolved. Germline V gene sequence: CDR1 SGHAT, CDR2 FQNNGV. V lost 3 bases to trimming and J lost 9 bases, with 9 bases between them. This CDR3 comprises 13 residues. The CDR3 protein is CASSLPTSSPLHF. The CDR3 DNA reads as TGTGCCAGCAGCTTGCCAACTAGTTCACCCCTCCACTTT.

As concerns this clone: In the same sample, other DNA sequences code for this CDR3. The rearrangement links TRBV4-2 to TRBJ1-6; D may be TRBD1 (5 bases). Trimming removed 2 bases at V and 7 bases at J, with 6 bases between. Germline-derived CDR1 and CDR2 are LGHNA and YNFKEQ. The CDR3 totals 13 residues. The CDR3, as DNA: TGTGCCAGCAGCCAACAGGGAAATTCACCCCTCCACTTT. Translated, it gives CASSQQGNSPLHF.